One and the same sample provided the 10 T cell receptor beta chains below, sequenced in a study of blood T cell repertoires in COVID-19. Measured with immunoSEQ multiplex PCR; TCRdb has only the in-frame clones, and not every one. Among 150,000 or so clones listed, 85% to 90% were seen once. The sample consisted of peripheral blood. These receptors all come from a young man with COVID-19, enrolled during active disease.

The gene calls are TRBV29-1 and TRBJ2-2, with 14 bases aligning to TRBD2. The CDR3 spans 17 residues. With 6 bases clipped from V and 3 bases from J, the junction kept 9 bases outside the gene matches. Germline CDR1 is SQVTM and CDR2 is ANQGSEA. CDR3 bases: TGCAGCGTCGGCCCCAGACTAGCGGGAGGGGACACCGGGGAGCTGTTTTTT. Amino acids: CSVGPRLAGGDTGELFF.

V usage is TRBV7-2 and J usage is TRBJ2-3; D unclear. This CDR3 has 14 amino acids. The V gene's germline CDR1 is SGHTA and CDR2 FQGNSA. Trimming stripped 0 bases from V and 0 bases from J, with 4 bases between. This CDR3 is CASSLARSTDTQYF. Here the CDR3 DNA reads TGTGCCAGCAGCTTAGCGCGGAGCACAGATACGCAGTATTTT.

The chain recombines TRBV7-8 with TRBJ2-3, with 11 bases that match TRBD2. The CDR3 runs 15 residues. Germline CDR1 is SGHVS and CDR2 is FQNEAQ. V dropped 5 bases and J dropped 5; count of bases not matched to a gene: 6. CDR3 bases: TGTGCCAGCAGCGGGACCGGGACTAGCGGAGATACGCAGTATTTT. This codes for CASSGTGTSGDTQYF.

This clone was detected only a few times. The V and J genes are TRBV6-5 and TRBJ2-1; D perhaps matches TRBD1 (5 bases). Germline-derived CDR1 and CDR2 are MNHEY and SVGAGI. V lost 4 bases and J 3 bases, leaving 10 bases between the germline ends. The CDR3 runs to 14 residues. CDR3 bases: TGTGCCAGCAGTTTAAGGGGCGGCTACAATGAGCAGTTCTTC. Amino acid sequence: CASSLRGGYNEQFF.

The rearrangement uses TRBV20-1 and TRBJ2-1, with no clear D. With 3 bases removed from V and 15 bases from J, the gap between germline ends came to 15 bases. Germline CDR1 is DFQATT and CDR2 is SNEGSKA (reference sequence). The CDR3 length is 11 residues. CDR3 nucleotides: TGCAGTGCTAGCAAAGTGTCACTTTTGTTCTTC. As protein: CSASKVSLLFF.

The chain uses TRBV19 and TRBJ1-2; D not certain. The CDR3 runs 14 residues. Trimming removed 3 bases at V and 0 bases at J, with 8 bases between. Germline assignment: CDR1 LNHDA and CDR2 SQIVND (reference sequence). The CDR3 here is CASSISRTNYGYTF. The CDR3 DNA sequence: TGTGCCAGTAGTATTAGCCGGACTAACTATGGCTACACCTTC.

V gene TRBV21-1 combines with J gene TRBJ2-2; TRBD1, as called in the table, went unchecked against the DNA. TRBV21-1 is marked as a pseudogene. CDR3 length: 17 amino acids. Here the CDR3 reads CASSQKMGDRGTGELFF. The CDR3 DNA is TGTGCCAGCAGCCAAAAAATGGGGGACAGGGGCACCGGGGAGCTGTTTTTT.

The chain has TRBV5-4 and TRBJ2-5; 11 bases line up with TRBD2. CDR1 is SGHNT, CDR2 YYREEE, per germline (reference sequence). Trimming cost V 4 bases and J 5 bases; bases outside gene matches: 10. This CDR3 is 16 amino acids long. This CDR3 is CASSSRTSGRAETQYF. CDR3 nucleotide sequence: TGTGCCAGCAGCAGCCGGACTAGCGGGCGAGCTGAGACCCAGTACTTC.

The rearrangement uses TRBV19 and TRBJ2-7; no definite D call. V was cut by 6 bases and J by 1 base, with 13 bases left in between. This CDR3 comprises 14 residues. CDR1 and CDR2 (germline): LNHDA, SQIVND (reference sequence). The CDR3 DNA reads TGTGCCAGTAGCACCCAACACGCTTCCTACGAGCAGTACTTC. Protein sequence: CASSTQHASYEQYF.

The V gene is TRBV18, the J gene TRBJ1-2, with a tentative D call TRBD1 (6 bases). CDR1 KGHSH and CDR2 LQKENI come from the germline V gene. The CDR3 is made up of 14 amino acids. Trimming took off 6 bases at V and 3 bases at J, with 14 bases between the two ends. CDR3: CASSQGQGDYGYTF. The CDR3 nucleotides read TGTGCCAGCTCTCAGGGGCAGGGTGACTATGGCTACACCTTC. The full variable domain, rest sourced from reference TRBV18 and TRBJ1-2, is NAGVMQNPRHLVRRRGQEARLRCSPMKGHSHVYWYRQLPEEGLKFMVYLQKENIIDESGMPKERFSAEFPKEGPSILRIQQVVRGDSAAYFCASSQGQGDYGYTFGSGTRLTVV.